The clone carrying this TCR beta chain was counted at least ten times. Diagnoses were established using clinical symptoms, serum thyroxine and TRAb, thyroid ultrasound and orbital computed tomography. PBMCs came from about 10 ml fresh peripheral blood. The sample comes from a study of T cells in Graves' hyperthyroidism and ophthalmopathy. It was RNA transcripts that yielded the amplified TCR beta CDR3 regions. An initial round of RT-PCR targeting the TCR CDR3 relied on the HTBI primer set. MiXCR was run by TCRdb on the multiplex PCR reads, yielding one entry per CDR3 protein. The sample has fewer than 600,000 distinct CDR3 sequences; roughly 15% are singletons. V was trimmed by 6 bases and J by 1 base, leaving 12 bases between them. There are 15 residues in the CDR3. The germline V gene encodes CDR1 MDHEN and CDR2 SYDVKM.

The receptor's source is a woman aged 35 to 49 with Graves' hyperthyroidism. V is TRBV28 and J is TRBJ1-4; D uncertain. What was sequenced was blood. The DNA for the CDR3 is TGTGCCAGCAGCACCTCGGTCGGAACTAATGAAAAACTGTTTTTT. Its translation is CASSTSVGTNEKLFF.